The 2 T cell receptor beta chains below all came from one sample that was sequenced in a study of T-cell reconstitution after alpha-beta-depleted transplantation in children. Unique molecular identifiers were built into the TCRbeta library. In TCRdb, the PCR reads were re-called with MiXCR into one record per CDR3 protein. There are about 500,000 distinct CDR3 sequences in the sample; 32% occur only once, and around 2.5% lies in the top ten. The sequences come from PBMCs from the stem cell graft donor, collected from the stem cell graft. The receptor set was obtained from a human donor who donated a stem cell graft to a child with aplastic anemia.

This clonotype came up a few times. The V gene is TRBV12-3 or TRBV12-4, the J gene TRBJ1-1; D call uncertain. The CDR3 extends over 12 amino acids. Deletions cut 5 bases from V and 1 base from J, with 5 bases between. CDR3 nucleotides: TGTGCCAGCAGTCAGCGGAACACTGAAGCTTTCTTT. Residues: CASSQRNTEAFF.

Only a few counts were recorded for this clonotype. The V gene is TRBV19, the J gene TRBJ2-1; 7 bases map to TRBD2. Trimming at V came to 5 bases and at J to 2 bases, leaving 9 bases not matched to a gene. Germline lookup yields CDR1 LNHDA and CDR2 SQIVND (reference sequence). The CDR3 is 16 amino acids. The CDR3 reads CASSLPSGWTYNEQFF. DNA of the CDR3: TGTGCCAGTAGTCTGCCTAGCGGTTGGACCTACAATGAGCAGTTCTTC.